This T cell receptor beta chain comes out of a study of blood T cell repertoires in COVID-19. The overall study: T cells, B-cell-depleted T cells, or PBMCs supplied cDNA or gDNA.

Germline CDR1 and CDR2: KGHSH and LQKENI. V dropped 2 bases and J dropped 2; count of bases not matched to a gene: 3. The CDR3 spans 15 residues. Assay: immunoSEQ multiplex PCR; the TCRdb copy retains only in-frame clones and omits some. This table has approximately 250,000 clones, approximately 80% appearing once. This clone was recorded only once. What was sequenced was peripheral blood. The chain couples TRBV18 to TRBJ1-3; 7 bases agree with TRBD1. The source of this sequence is a woman aged 45-65 years with acute or convalescent COVID-19. CDR3 sequence reads: CASSPEGAPGNTIYF. In nucleotides, the CDR3 is TGTGCCAGCTCACCAGAGGGGGCGCCTGGAAACACCATATATTTT. The full variable domain, rest sourced from reference TRBV18 and TRBJ1-3, is NAGVMQNPRHLVRRRGQEARLRCSPMKGHSHVYWYRQLPEEGLKFMVYLQKENIIDESGMPKERFSAEFPKEGPSILRIQQVVRGDSAAYFCASSPEGAPGNTIYFGEGSWLTVV.